The TCR beta chain described here comes from a study of human T cells and chemical hapten exposure. Trimming took off 3 bases at V and 7 bases at J, with 13 bases between the two ends. The length of the CDR3 is 14 residues. Per the germline V gene, CDR1 is SGHAT and CDR2 is FQNNGV. TCRdb reprocessed the RACE reads via MiXCR and lists one record per CDR3 protein. The table records 100,000 or so distinct CDR3 sequences, around 34% of them present only once. Documented time point: patch test 3, about 24 weeks after DPC sensitization. Treatment in this sample: therapeutic diphenylcyclopropenone sensitization with weekly scalp DPC. Blood sampling occurred before each patch-test application. This clonotype was observed a few times.

The material sequenced was whole blood, taken in connection with sensitization to the hapten diphenylcyclopropenone (DPC). The sequence came from a middle-aged man with alopecia areata. Some clones in this sample may be carry-over from other donors' samples. This chain uses TRBV11-2 with TRBJ1-5; no firm D call. CDR3 DNA sequence: TGTGCCAGCAGCTTGGATTTACCGGGACAGCCCCAGCATTTT. Encoded protein: CASSLDLPGQPQHF.